The TCR beta chain under discussion was sequenced for a study of vaccination effects on CD4 cells after COVID-19. Study summary: Participants were given two doses of BNT162b2 or mRNA-1273 vaccine. Findings of the study overall: Marked clonal contraction of both clone types appeared late after vaccination.

With the ViraFEST assay, the study expanded antigen-specific CD4+ T cells using viral peptide pools, then sequenced them. Culturing for about 9 days preceded CD4+ T cell isolation. Among the vaccine recipients, none had a prior SARS-CoV-2 infection, and nucleocapsid antibodies were negative. Germline CDR1 LNHDA, CDR2 SQIVND (reference sequence). This CDR3 has 14 residues. Trimming pared 5 bases from V and 5 bases from J, leaving 13 bases between. Sequencing was performed with immunoSEQ multiplex PCR; in TCRdb, only in-frame clones are kept and a portion is missing. The repertoire holds tens of thousands of clones, with roughly four fifths as singletons. A few counts support this clone. Its antigen is unknown.

The starting material was CD4+ T cells from PBMCs cultured with SARS-CoV-2 spike peptides, obtained before COVID-19 vaccination. The chain links TRBV19 to TRBJ1-5, with D possibly matching TRBD1 (6 bases). The sequence was obtained from a human donor who received a COVID-19 vaccine. The CDR3 region is CASSVRQADQPQHF. DNA of the CDR3: TGTGCCAGTAGTGTCAGACAGGCCGATCAGCCCCAGCATTTT.